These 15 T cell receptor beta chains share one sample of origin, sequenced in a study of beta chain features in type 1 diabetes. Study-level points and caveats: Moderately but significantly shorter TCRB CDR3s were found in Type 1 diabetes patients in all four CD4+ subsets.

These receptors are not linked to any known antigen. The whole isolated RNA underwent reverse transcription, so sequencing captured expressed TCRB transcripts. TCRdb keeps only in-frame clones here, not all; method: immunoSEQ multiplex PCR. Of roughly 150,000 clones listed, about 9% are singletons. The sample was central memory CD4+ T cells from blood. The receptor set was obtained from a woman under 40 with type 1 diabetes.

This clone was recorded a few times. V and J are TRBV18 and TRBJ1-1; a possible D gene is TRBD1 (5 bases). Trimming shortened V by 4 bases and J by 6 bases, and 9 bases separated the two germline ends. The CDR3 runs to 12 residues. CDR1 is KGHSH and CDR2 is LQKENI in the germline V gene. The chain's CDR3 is CASSQQGSEAFF. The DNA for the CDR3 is TGTGCCAGCTCACAGCAGGGTTCTGAAGCTTTCTTT.

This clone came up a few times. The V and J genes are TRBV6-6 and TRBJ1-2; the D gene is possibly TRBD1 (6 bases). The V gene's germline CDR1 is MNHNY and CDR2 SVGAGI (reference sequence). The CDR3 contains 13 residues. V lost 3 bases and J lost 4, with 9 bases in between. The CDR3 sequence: CASSYDRSYGYTF. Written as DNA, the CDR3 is TGTGCCAGCAGTTATGACAGGAGCTATGGCTACACCTTC.

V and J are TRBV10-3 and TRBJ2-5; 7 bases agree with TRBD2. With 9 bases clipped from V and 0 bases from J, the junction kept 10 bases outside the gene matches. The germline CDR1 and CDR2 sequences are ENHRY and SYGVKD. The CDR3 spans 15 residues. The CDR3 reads CAIRGSLGNQETQYF. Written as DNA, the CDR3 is TGTGCCATACGCGGGAGCCTAGGAAACCAAGAGACCCAGTACTTC.

In DNA, the CDR3 is TGTGCCAGCAGTTACTCTCTTGGACAGGGGAGGTACGAGCAGTACTTC. Translated: CASSYSLGQGRYEQYF. The rearrangement uses TRBV6-5 and TRBJ2-7; 9 bases map to TRBD1. The germline V gene has CDR1 MNHEY and CDR2 SVGAGI. The CDR3 has 16 amino acids. Germline trimming cut 0 bases from V and 4 bases from J; bases unmatched to any gene: 7.

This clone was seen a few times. The CDR3 nucleotides read TGTGCCAGCAGCCCGGGACACAACTCCTACGAGCAGTACTTC. Translated: CASSPGHNSYEQYF. The chain combines TRBV7-3 with TRBJ2-7, with D possibly being TRBD1 (6 bases). The length of the CDR3 is 14 residues. The V end lost 5 bases, the J end lost 0 bases, and 11 bases lay between the germline ends. Looked up from germline, CDR1 is SGHTA and CDR2 is FQGTGA.

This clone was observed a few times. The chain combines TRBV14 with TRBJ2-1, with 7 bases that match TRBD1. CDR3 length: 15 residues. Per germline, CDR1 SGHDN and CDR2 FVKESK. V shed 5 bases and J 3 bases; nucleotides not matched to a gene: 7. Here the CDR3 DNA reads TGTGCCAGCAGCGCGCTTGGGACAGTCTACAATGAGCAGTTCTTC. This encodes CASSALGTVYNEQFF. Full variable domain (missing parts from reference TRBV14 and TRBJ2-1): EAGVTQFPSHSVIEKGQTVTLRCDPISGHDNLYWYRRVMGKEIKFLLHFVKESKQDESGMPNNRFLAERTGGTYSTLKVQPAELEDSGVYFCASSALGTVYNEQFFGPGTRLTVL.

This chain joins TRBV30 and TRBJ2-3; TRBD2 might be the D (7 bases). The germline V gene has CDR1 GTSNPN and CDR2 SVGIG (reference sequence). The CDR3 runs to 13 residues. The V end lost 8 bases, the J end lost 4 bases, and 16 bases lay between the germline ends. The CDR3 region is CATSRGGSDTQYF. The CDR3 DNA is TGTGCCACCTCTAGGGGGGGTTCAGATACGCAGTATTTT.

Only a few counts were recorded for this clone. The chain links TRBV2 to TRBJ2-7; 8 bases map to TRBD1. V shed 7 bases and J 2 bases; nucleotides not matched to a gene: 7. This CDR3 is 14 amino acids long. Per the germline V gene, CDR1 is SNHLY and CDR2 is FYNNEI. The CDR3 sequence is CASKGMDRAYEQYF. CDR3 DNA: TGTGCCAGCAAGGGGATGGACAGGGCCTACGAGCAGTACTTC.

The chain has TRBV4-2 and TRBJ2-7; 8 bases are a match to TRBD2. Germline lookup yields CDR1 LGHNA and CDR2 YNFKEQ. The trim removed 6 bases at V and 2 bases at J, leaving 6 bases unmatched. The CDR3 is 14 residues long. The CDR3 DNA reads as TGTGCCAGCAGTCAGAGCGGGGGCACCTACGAGCAGTACTTC. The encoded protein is CASSQSGGTYEQYF.

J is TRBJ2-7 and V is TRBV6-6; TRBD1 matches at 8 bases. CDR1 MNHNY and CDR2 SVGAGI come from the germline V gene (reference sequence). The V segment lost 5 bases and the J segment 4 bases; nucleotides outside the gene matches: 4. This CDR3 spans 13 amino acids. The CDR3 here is CASSNQGAYEQYF. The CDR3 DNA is TGTGCCAGCAGTAACCAGGGGGCTTACGAGCAGTACTTC.

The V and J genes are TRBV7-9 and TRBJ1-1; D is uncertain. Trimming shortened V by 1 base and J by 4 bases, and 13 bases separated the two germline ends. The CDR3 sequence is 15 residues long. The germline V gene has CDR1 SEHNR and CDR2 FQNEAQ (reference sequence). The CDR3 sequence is CASSLEAADSTEAFF. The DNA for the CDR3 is TGTGCCAGCAGCTTAGAGGCGGCAGATTCCACTGAAGCTTTCTTT. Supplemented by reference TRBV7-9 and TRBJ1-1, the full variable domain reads DTGVSQNPRHKITKRGQNVTFRCDPISEHNRLYWYRQTLGQGPEFLTYFQNEAQLEKSRLLSDRFSAERPKGSFSTLEIQRTEQGDSAMYLCASSLEAADSTEAFFGQGTRLTVV.

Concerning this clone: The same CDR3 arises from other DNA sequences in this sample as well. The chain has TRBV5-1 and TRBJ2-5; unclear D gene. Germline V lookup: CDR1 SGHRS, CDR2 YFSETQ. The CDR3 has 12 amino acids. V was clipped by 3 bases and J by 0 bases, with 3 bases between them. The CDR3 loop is CASSYNQETQYF. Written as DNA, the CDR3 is TGCGCCAGCAGCTATAACCAAGAGACCCAGTACTTC.

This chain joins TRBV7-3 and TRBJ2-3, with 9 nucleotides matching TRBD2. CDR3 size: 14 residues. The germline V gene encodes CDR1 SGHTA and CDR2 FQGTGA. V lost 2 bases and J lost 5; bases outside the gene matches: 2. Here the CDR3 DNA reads TGTGCCAGCAGCTTAGGAGCGGGGGGAGATACGCAGTATTTT. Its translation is CASSLGAGGDTQYF. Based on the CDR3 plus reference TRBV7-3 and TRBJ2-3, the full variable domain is GAGVSQTPSNKVTEKGKYVELRCDPISGHTALYWYRQSLGQGPEFLIYFQGTGAADDSGLPNDRFFAVRPEGSVSTLKIQRTERGDSAVYLCASSLGAGGDTQYFGPGTRLTVL.

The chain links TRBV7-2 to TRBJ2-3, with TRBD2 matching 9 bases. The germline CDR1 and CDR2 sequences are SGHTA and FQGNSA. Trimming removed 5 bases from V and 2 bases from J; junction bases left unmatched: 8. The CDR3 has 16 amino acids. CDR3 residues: CASSLGRGGFTDTQYF. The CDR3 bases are TGTGCCAGCAGCCTAGGGCGGGGGGGTTTCACAGATACGCAGTATTTT. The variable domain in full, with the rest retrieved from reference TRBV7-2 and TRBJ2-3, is GAGVSQSPSNKVTEKGKDVELRCDPISGHTALYWYRQSLGQGLEFLIYFQGNSAPDKSGLPSDRFSAERTGGSVSTLTIQRTQQEDSAVYLCASSLGRGGFTDTQYFGPGTRLTVL.

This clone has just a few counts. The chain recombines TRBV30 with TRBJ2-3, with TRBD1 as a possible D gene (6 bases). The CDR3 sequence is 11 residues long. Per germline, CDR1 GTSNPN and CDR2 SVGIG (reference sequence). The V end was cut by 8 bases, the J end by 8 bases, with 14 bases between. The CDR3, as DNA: TGTGCCCGAGCGGACAGCGGTACGCAGTATTTT. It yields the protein CARADSGTQYF.